This T cell receptor (beta chain) was recorded in a study of blood T cell repertoires in COVID-19 (dated by TCRdb to the early 2020s). Some background on the complete study: Samples covering the acute and convalescent phases of COVID-19 were provided by collaborators in the United States, Italy and Spain. The material from the prospective study consisted of cDNA or gDNA derived from T cells, B-cell-depleted T cells, or PBMCs. Subjects who had been exposed to COVID-19, were actively infected with it, or had recovered from it provided the deeply sampled blood TCRbeta repertoires that made up the dataset. The repertoires were released in a freely available public database intended as a resource for research on the immune response to SARS-CoV-2. The samples were drawn from the first 160 participants of the ongoing ImmuneRACE study and from 1,254 subjects provided by 6 global collaborators. A de-identified subject ID, COVID-19 status, age in years and sex were almost always included in the sample metadata. Where available, HLA class I and class II types were taken from metadata supplied by the sample provider and were not determined by assay-based typing. Paper-wide results and their limitations: How much clinical and demographic metadata was included differed by source and by participant, and the metadata was provided uncurated.

The germline V gene gives CDR1 as SGHTA and CDR2 as FQGNSA. The junction shows trimming of 1 base on V and 6 bases on J, plus 10 bases between the germline ends. Taken from cysteine to phenylalanine, the CDR3 has 14 residues. Kept here is only the CDR3 DNA, which spans 42 bases and is read in frame from base 1. Collaborating institutions collected whole blood in K2EDTA tubes following their own protocols. For TCRbeta analysis, collaborator samples were shipped as frozen whole blood, as isolated PBMCs, or as DNA extracted from either sample type. TCRbeta CDR3 regions were amplified from genomic DNA by means of the immunoSEQ Assay, a bias-controlled multiplex PCR. Turning to the authors' computational methods: The number of nucleated cells in each sample was estimated from the amplification of reference gene primers within the assay. Sequence reads were collapsed and filtered to measure the absolute abundance of every unique TCRbeta CDR3 rearrangement. Productive Simpson clonality was computed per sample as the square root of Simpson's diversity index over productive rearrangements. TCRdb's version of the immuneACCESS table is confined to in-frame rearrangements and falls short of the full clone set. An unresolved V gene accounts for under half of the shortfall where checked; the remainder is of unknown origin. The V and J calls and clone size come from that table; D and trimming were worked out from the DNA. The sample records 80,000 to 100,000 clones, 75% to 90% of which are singletons. The ten largest make up over 2.5% of the sample.

Points on this clone: Which antigen it targets is not known. Base qualities are not provided; no much larger clone lies one nucleotide away.

The sequencing input was peripheral blood. The chain uses TRBV7-2 and TRBJ1-5; the D segment cannot be called with confidence. This clonotype originated in a woman aged 50 to 60 with active or convalescent COVID-19. The DNA is as follows: TGTGCCAGCAGCTTAGGAGGGTCGGGTCAGCCCCAGCATTTT. The encoded protein is CASSLGGSGQPQHF.